The entry below gives a single TCR beta chain sequence along with its context. Antigen unknown. The sample originates from a study of CD4 T cells in relation to SARS-CoV-2 and coronaviruses. Study-wide background: No peptide or an HIV-1 Nef peptide pool served as negative control.

Before the COVID-19 pandemic, during about 2010-2018, CD4+ T cells were taken from unexposed donors. CD4+ T cells were isolated from the cells after 10 days of culture. Sequencing used immunoSEQ multiplex PCR; TCRdb keeps in-frame clones, though not all of them. The profile shows about 12,000 clones, 69% of them singletons. Germline CDR1 GTSNPN, CDR2 SVGIG (reference sequence). Trimming stripped 4 bases from V and 3 bases from J, with 15 bases between. The CDR3 runs to 15 residues. V usage is TRBV30 and J usage is TRBJ1-4, with TRBD1 as a possible D gene (5 bases). Material: CD4+ T cells from PBMCs, cultured in vitro. The source of this sequence is a human donor in good health. The DNA for the CDR3 is TGTGCCTGGACGGGGAAGGGGTTATCTAATGAAAAACTGTTTTTT. It yields the protein CAWTGKGLSNEKLFF. The whole variable domain, filled in from reference TRBV30 and TRBJ1-4, reads SQTIHQWPATLVQPVGSPLSLECTVEGTSNPNLYWYRQAAGRGLQLLFYSVGIGQISSEVPQNLSASRPQDRQFILSSKKLLLSDSGFYLCAWTGKGLSNEKLFFGSGTQLSVL.